The 15 T cell receptor beta chains listed next were all sequenced from one sample in a study of monozygotic twins with inflammatory bowel disease. From its re-call of the 5' RACE reads, TCRdb lists each CDR3 protein once, without DNA. The listing contains 400,000 to 500,000 distinct CDR3 sequences. The specimen was blood. These receptors all stem from a human donor with ulcerative colitis or Crohn's disease, or a healthy co-twin of an affected twin (not recorded which).

The V call is TRBV20-1, the J call TRBJ1-4; TCRdb names TRBD1, which stays unverified in the absence of DNA. Germline CDR1 is DFQATT and CDR2 is SNEGSKA (reference sequence). CDR3 size: 14 residues. CDR3 residues: CSATLQGSDEKLFF.

The chain is built from TRBV7-2 and TRBJ1-2; TCRdb outputs TRBD1, but without DNA this stays unchecked. Germline values: CDR1 SGHTA, CDR2 FQGNSA. This CDR3 is built from 17 residues. CDR3 sequence: CASSQSPGSGTGVGYTF.

This chain uses TRBV7-3 with TRBJ1-1. The CDR3 has 13 amino acids. Germline CDR1 SGHTA, CDR2 FQGTGA. CDR3 loop: CASSQGQNTEAFF.

The V gene is TRBV5-1, the J gene TRBJ2-7. The CDR3 consists of 13 residues. Looked up from germline, CDR1 is SGHRS and CDR2 is YFSETQ. CDR3: CASSLGSDYEQYF.

The V and J genes are TRBV3-1 and TRBJ2-1; TCRdb names TRBD1, which stays unverified in the absence of DNA. CDR1 and CDR2 (germline): LGHDT, YNNKEL (reference sequence). CDR3 length: 19 residues. Here the CDR3 reads CASSQRPFLTASSYNEQFF.

The chain recombines TRBV7-2 with TRBJ2-3; TCRdb's D call of TRBD1 is untestable without DNA. The CDR3 runs to 12 residues. Germline-derived CDR1 and CDR2 are SGHTA and FQGNSA. CDR3 region: CASSLAPLRVYF.

The CDR3 spells CASSPTVSSYNEQFF. The chain joins TRBV5-1 to TRBJ2-1. Germline V gene lookup returns CDR1 SGHRS and CDR2 YFSETQ. This CDR3 comprises 15 residues.

This sequence joins TRBV10-3 and TRBJ2-3; the TRBD2 assignment by TCRdb is unverifiable without DNA. CDR3 size: 18 residues. Germline CDR1 is ENHRY and CDR2 is SYGVKD. CDR3 sequence reads: CAISESYASGGSTDTQYF.

The chain combines TRBV2 with TRBJ1-4; the TCRdb call, TRBD1, lacks DNA for checking. There are 16 residues in the CDR3. Germline V gives CDR1 SNHLY, CDR2 FYNNEI. The CDR3 protein is CASRSRASLVREKLFF. Together with reference TRBV2 and TRBJ1-4, the CDR3 gives the full variable domain: EPEVTQTPSHQVTQMGQEVILRCVPISNHLYFYWYRQILGQKVEFLVSFYNNEISEKSEIFDDQFSVERPDGSNFTLKIRSTKLEDSAMYFCASRSRASLVREKLFFGSGTQLSVL.

The chain uses TRBV3-1 and TRBJ2-2. This CDR3 is built from 12 residues. Germline CDR1 and CDR2: LGHDT and YNNKEL (reference sequence). Here the CDR3 reads CASSQGPGELFF.

The chain is built from TRBV11-2 and TRBJ2-1; TCRdb's D gene call, TRBD2, goes unchecked for lack of DNA. The CDR3 totals 15 residues. CDR1 is SGHAT, CDR2 FQNNGV, per germline. This chain's CDR3 is CASSQTSLINNEQFF.

The chain employs TRBV6-1 and TRBJ2-2; TCRdb selects TRBD1, and the lack of DNA leaves this call unchecked. The germline CDR1 and CDR2 sequences are MNHNS and SASEGT. This CDR3 spans 14 amino acids. The CDR3: CASRRIFGAGELFF.

V usage is TRBV20-1 and J usage is TRBJ2-5; the TRBD2 assignment by TCRdb is unverifiable without DNA. The CDR3 spans 19 residues. CDR1 DFQATT and CDR2 SNEGSKA come from the germline V gene (reference sequence). CDR3 sequence reads: CSARKDIGTSLTYQETQYF.

This rearrangement joins TRBV20-1 to TRBJ2-7; without DNA, the TCRdb call of TRBD2 cannot be checked. Germline CDR1 DFQATT, CDR2 SNEGSKA (reference sequence). This CDR3 is 21 amino acids long. Here the CDR3 reads CSASDGIASGTFVPDSYEQYF.

The chain links TRBV6-2 or TRBV6-3 to TRBJ1-4; TCRdb reports TRBD1, a call that lacks DNA to check it against. The V gene's germline CDR1 is MNHEY and CDR2 SVGEGT. The CDR3 length is 15 residues. The CDR3 protein is CASSYQTLVGEKLFF.